This T cell receptor beta chain was captured in a study of T cells in Graves' hyperthyroidism and ophthalmopathy. Trimming left V 3 bases short and J 2 bases short, with 12 bases between. CDR1 is LNHDA and CDR2 is SQIVND in the germline V gene (reference sequence). There are 15 residues in the CDR3. This clonotype has at least ten counts. The antigen remains undetermined. Using RNA transcripts as the source, TCR beta CDR3 regions were amplified. A first-round RT-PCR of the TCR CDR3 used the HTBI primer set. Using its own MiXCR run on the multiplex PCR reads, TCRdb lists one record per CDR3 protein. The sample includes hundreds of thousands of distinct CDR3 sequences, roughly 14% of them seen just once. Points from the study as a whole: The model predicted ophthalmopathy a median around seven months before onset.

Researchers barred patients who had uncontrolled infection, other autoimmune disease, pregnancy or lactation. It was around 11 ml of fresh peripheral blood that supplied the PBMCs. The receptor was isolated from a man in his late teens or twenties with Graves' ophthalmopathy. This chain uses TRBV19 with TRBJ2-3; perhaps TRBD2 as D (6 bases). The sample was blood. CDR3 nucleotide sequence: TGTGCCAGTAGTATCGGGAGACTAGTCACAGATACGCAGTATTTT. Translating it yields CASSIGRLVTDTQYF. The whole variable domain, filled in from reference TRBV19 and TRBJ2-3, reads DGGITQSPKYLFRKEGQNVTLSCEQNLNHDAMYWYRQDPGQGLRLIYYSQIVNDFQKGDIAEGYSVSREKKESFPLTVTSAQKNPTAFYLCASSIGRLVTDTQYFGPGTRLTVL.